What follows describes a single T cell receptor (beta chain). The antigen is undetermined. This specimen comes from a study of shared clonotypes between healthy human individuals. Study overall: The study enrolled a couple of women and three men aged 18 to 49. Study-wide results and caveats: It was observed that roughly 5.1% of naive CD4 clonotypes were shared across four donors.

Produced via immunoSEQ multiplex PCR; TCRdb's table is partial and in-frame only. The sample holds millions of clones, over 85% seen once. The V end was cut by 8 bases, the J end by 1 base, with 13 bases between. Germline values: CDR1 MNHEY, CDR2 SMNVEV (reference sequence). There are 14 residues in the CDR3. Those who donated, Caucasian adults without exception, all lived in Nashville, Tennessee. The receptor was derived from a man aged 18 to 29 in good health. Some clones in this sample may be carry-over from other donors' samples. The J gene is TRBJ2-3, the V gene TRBV27; D gene unclear. The sample taken for sequencing was naive CD4+ T cells from PBMCs. The subset denotes: CD45RA+ positively selected. CDR3 nucleotide sequence: TGTGCCAGCCGCAAGGCGAGCCGCACAGATACGCAGTATTTT. Translated: CASRKASRTDTQYF.